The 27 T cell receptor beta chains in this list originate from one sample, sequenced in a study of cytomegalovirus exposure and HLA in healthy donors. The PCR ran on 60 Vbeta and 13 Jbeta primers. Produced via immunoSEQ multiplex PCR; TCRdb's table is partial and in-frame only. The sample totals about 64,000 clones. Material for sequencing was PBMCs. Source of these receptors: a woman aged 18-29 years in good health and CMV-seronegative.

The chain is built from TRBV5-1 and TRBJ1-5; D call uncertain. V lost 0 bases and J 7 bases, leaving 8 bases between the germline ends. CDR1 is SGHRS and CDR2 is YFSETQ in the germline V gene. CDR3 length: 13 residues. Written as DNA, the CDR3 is TGCGCCAGCAGCTTGGTGGGAGAGCAGCCCCAGCATTTT. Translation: CASSLVGEQPQHF.

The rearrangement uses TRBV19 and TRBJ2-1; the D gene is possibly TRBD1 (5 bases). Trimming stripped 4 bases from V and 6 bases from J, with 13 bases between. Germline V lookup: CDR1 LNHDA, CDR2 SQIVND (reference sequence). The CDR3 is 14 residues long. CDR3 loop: CASSTWGQVNEQFF. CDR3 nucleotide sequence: TGTGCCAGTAGTACGTGGGGCCAAGTCAATGAGCAGTTCTTC.

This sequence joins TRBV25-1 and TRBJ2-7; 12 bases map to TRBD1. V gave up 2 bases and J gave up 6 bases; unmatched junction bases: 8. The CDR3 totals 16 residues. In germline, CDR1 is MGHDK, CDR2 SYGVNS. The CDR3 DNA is TGTGCCAGCAGTGAAACATCCGGGACAGGGGGCGCCGAGCAGTACTTC. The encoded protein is CASSETSGTGGAEQYF.

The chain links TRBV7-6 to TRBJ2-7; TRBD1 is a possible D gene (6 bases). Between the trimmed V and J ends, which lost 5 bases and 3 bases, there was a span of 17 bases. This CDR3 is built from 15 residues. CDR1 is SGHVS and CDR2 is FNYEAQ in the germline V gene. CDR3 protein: CASSGRIGGSYEQYF. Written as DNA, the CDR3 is TGTGCCAGCAGCGGCCGTATAGGGGGAAGCTACGAGCAGTACTTC.

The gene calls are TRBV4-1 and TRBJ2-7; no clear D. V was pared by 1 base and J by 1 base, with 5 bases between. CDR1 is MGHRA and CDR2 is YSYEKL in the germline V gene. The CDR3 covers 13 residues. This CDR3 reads CASSQGRSYEQYF. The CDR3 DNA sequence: TGCGCCAGCAGCCAAGGCAGATCCTACGAGCAGTACTTC.

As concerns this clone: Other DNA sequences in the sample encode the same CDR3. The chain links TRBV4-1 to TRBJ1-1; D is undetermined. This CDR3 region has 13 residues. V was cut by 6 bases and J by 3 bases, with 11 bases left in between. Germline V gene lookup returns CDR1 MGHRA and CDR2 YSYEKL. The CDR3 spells CASRPREDTEAFF. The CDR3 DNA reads TGCGCCAGCAGGCCACGGGAGGACACTGAAGCTTTCTTT.

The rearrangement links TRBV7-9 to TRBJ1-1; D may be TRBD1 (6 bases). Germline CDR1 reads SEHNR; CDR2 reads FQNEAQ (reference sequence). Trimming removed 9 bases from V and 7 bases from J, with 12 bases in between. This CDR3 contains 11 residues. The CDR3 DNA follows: TGTGCCAGTGGACAGATGGTTGAAGCTTTCTTT. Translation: CASGQMVEAFF.

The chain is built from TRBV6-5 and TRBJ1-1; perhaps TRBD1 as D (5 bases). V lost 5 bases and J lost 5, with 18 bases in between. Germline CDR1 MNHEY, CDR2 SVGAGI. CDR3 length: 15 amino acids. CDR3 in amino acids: CASSPRGAGVTEAFF. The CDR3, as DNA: TGTGCCAGCAGTCCCCGCGGGGCAGGAGTTACTGAAGCTTTCTTT.

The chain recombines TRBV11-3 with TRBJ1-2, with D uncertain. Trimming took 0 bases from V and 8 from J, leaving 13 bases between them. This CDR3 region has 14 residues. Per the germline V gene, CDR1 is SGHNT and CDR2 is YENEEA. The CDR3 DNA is TGTGCCAGCAGCTTAGACATTTCCCAGTCGGGCTACACCTTC. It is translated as CASSLDISQSGYTF.

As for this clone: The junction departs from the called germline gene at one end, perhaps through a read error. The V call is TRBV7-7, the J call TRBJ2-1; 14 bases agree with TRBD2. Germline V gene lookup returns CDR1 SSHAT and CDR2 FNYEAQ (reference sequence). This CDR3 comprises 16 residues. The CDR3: CASSVGLAGGDNEQFF. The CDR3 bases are TGTGCTAGCAGCGTCGGACTAGCGGGGGGAGACAATGAGCAGTTCTTC.

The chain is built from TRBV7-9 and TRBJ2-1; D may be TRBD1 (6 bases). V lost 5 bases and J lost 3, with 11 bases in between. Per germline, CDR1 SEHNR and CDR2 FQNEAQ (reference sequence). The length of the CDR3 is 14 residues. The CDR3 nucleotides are TGTGCCAGCAGCGGGACAAACTACTACAATGAGCAGTTCTTC. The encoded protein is CASSGTNYYNEQFF.

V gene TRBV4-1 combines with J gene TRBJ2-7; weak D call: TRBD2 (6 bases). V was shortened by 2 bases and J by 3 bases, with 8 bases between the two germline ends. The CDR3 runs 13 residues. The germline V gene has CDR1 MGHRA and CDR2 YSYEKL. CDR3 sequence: CASSQRGYYEQYF. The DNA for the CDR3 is TGCGCCAGCAGCCAACGGGGGTACTACGAGCAGTACTTC.

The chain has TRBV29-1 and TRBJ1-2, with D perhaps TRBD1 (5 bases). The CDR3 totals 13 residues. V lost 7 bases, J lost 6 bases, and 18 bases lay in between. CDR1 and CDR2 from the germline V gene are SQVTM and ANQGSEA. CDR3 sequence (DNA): TGCAGCGCCCTCGGGGGGGTAGGGGATGGCTACACCTTC. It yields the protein CSALGGVGDGYTF.

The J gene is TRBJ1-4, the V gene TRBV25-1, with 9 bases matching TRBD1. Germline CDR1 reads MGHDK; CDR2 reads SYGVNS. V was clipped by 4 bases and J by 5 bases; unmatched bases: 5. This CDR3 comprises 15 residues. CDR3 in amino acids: CASSAGQGRNEKLFF. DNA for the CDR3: TGTGCCAGCAGTGCGGGACAGGGAAGAAATGAAAAACTGTTTTTT.

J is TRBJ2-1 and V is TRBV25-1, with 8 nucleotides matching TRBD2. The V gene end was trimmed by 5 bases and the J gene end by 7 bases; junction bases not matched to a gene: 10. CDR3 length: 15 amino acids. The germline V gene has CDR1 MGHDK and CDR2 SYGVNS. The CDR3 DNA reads TGTGCCAGCAGTAAAACAGCGGGAGAGGGGAATGAGCAGTTCTTC. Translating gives CASSKTAGEGNEQFF.

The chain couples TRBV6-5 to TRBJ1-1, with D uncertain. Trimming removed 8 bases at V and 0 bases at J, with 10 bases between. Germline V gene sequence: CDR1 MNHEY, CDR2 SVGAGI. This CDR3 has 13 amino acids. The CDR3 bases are TGTGCCAGCCGAGGGTCCATGAACACTGAAGCTTTCTTT. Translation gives CASRGSMNTEAFF.

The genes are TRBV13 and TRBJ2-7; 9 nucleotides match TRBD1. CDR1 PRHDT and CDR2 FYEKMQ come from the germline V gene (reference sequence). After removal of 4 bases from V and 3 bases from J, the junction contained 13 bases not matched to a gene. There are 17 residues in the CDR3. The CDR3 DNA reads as TGTGCCAGCAGCTCTGGGGGGGAGAACAGGGGGCACTACGAGCAGTACTTC. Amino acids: CASSSGGENRGHYEQYF.

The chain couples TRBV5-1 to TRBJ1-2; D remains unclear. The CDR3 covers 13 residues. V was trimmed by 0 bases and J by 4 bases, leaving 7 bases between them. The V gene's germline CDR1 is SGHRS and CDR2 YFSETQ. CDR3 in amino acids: CASSLGTGYGYTF. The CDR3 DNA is TGCGCCAGCAGCTTGGGTACCGGCTATGGCTACACCTTC.

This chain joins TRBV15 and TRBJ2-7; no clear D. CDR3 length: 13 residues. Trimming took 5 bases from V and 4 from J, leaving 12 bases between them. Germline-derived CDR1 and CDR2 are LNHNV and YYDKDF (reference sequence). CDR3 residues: CATSPLRAYEQYF. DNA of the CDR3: TGTGCCACCAGCCCCTTGAGAGCGTACGAGCAGTACTTC.

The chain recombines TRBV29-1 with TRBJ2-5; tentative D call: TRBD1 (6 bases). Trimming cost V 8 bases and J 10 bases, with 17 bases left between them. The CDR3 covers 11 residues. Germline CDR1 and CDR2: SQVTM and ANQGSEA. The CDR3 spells CSTRTDLGQYF. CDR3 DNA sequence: TGCAGCACGCGGACAGATCTGGGCCAGTACTTC.

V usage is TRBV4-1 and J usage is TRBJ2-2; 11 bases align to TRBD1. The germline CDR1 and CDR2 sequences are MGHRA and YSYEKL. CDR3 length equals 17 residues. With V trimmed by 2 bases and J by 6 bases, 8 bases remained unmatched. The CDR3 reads CASSQHGGQGAAGELFF. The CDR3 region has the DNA TGCGCCAGCAGCCAACACGGAGGACAGGGGGCCGCCGGGGAGCTGTTTTTT.

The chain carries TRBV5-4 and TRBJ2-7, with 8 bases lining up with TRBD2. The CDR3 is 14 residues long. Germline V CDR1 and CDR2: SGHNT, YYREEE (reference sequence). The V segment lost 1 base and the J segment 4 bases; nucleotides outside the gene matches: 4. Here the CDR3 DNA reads TGTGCCAGCAGCTTGATTAGCGGGGAGTACGAGCAGTACTTC. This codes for CASSLISGEYEQYF.

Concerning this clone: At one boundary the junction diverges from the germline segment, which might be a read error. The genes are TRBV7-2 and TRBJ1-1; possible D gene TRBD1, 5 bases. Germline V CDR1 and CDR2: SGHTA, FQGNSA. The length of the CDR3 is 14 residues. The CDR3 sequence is CASSYGRGSTEDFF. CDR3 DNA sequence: TGTGCCAGCAGCTACGGACGGGGGTCCACTGAAGATTTCTTT.

For the CDR3, the DNA is TGCGCCAGCAGCCCCGGGACAGAGATGATAATTCAGTACTTC. It translates to CASSPGTEMIIQYF. The chain employs TRBV5-1 and TRBJ2-4, with 7 bases identical to TRBD1. The CDR3 is 14 amino acids. The V gene end was trimmed by 4 bases and the J gene end by 10 bases; junction bases not matched to a gene: 11. Germline V gene lookup returns CDR1 SGHRS and CDR2 YFSETQ. The whole variable domain, filled in from reference TRBV5-1 and TRBJ2-4, reads KAGVTQTPRYLIKTRGQQVTLSCSPISGHRSVSWYQQTPGQGLQFLFEYFSETQRNKGNFPGRFSGRQFSNSRSEMNVSTLELGDSALYLCASSPGTEMIIQYFGAGTRLSVL.

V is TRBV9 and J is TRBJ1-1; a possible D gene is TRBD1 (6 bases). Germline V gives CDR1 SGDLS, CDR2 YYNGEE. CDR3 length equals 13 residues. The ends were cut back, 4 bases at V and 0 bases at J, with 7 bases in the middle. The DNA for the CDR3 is TGTGCCAGCAGCCCAGGGGTGAACACTGAAGCTTTCTTT. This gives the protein CASSPGVNTEAFF.

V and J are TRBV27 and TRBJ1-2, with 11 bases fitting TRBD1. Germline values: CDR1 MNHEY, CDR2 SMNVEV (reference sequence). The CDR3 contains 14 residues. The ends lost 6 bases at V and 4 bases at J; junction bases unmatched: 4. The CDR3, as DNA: TGTGCCAGCAGCGGACAGGGGGCAGCCTATGGCTACACCTTC. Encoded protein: CASSGQGAAYGYTF.

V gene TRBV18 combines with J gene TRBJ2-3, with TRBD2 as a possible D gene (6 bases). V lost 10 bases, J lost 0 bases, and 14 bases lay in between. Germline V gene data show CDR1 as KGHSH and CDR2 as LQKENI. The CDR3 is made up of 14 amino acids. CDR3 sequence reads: CANTAGLSTDTQYF. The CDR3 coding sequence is TGTGCCAACACCGCGGGACTCAGCACAGATACGCAGTATTTT.